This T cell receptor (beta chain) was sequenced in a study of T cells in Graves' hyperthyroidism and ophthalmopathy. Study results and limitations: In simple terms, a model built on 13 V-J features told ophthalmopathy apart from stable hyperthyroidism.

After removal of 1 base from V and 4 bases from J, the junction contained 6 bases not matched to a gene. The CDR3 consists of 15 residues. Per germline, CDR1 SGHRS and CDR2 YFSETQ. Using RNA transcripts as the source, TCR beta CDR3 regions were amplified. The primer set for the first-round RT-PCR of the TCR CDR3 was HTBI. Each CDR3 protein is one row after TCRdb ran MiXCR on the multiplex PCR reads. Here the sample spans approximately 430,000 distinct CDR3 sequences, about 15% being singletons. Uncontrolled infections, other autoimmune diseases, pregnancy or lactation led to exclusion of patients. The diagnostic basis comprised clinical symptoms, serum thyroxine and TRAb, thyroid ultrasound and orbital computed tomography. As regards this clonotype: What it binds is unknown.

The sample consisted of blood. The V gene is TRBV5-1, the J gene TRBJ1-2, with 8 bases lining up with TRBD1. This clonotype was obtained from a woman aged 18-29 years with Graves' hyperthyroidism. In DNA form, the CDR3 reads TGCGCCAGCAGCTTGAGGCAGGGGGCTGCCTATGGCTACACCTTC. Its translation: CASSLRQGAAYGYTF.